Shown below are 5 T cell receptor beta chains from a single sample sequenced in a study of T cells in narcolepsy. Measured with immunoSEQ multiplex PCR; TCRdb has only the in-frame clones, and not every one. Of 6,500 to 10,000 clones detected, about 63% appear once; the ten largest clones hold over 20%. Sequencing was performed on CD45RA- memory CD8+ T cells from PBMCs. Every receptor here comes from a human donor with narcolepsy.

The chain links TRBV30 to TRBJ1-1; D is ambiguous. There are 13 residues in the CDR3. CDR1 is GTSNPN, CDR2 SVGIG, per germline (reference sequence). V was cut by 4 bases and J by 0 bases, with 9 bases left in between. The CDR3, as DNA: TGTGCCTGGATGGTGCAGTTGAACACTGAAGCTTTCTTT. Translated: CAWMVQLNTEAFF.

Note on this clone: Distinct nucleotide sequences in the sample also encode this CDR3. The chain links TRBV6-4 to TRBJ2-3; 10 bases map to TRBD2. With V trimmed by 0 bases and J by 3 bases, 0 bases remained unmatched. The CDR3 spans 15 residues. Germline CDR1 is MRHNA and CDR2 is SNTAGT. In nucleotides, the CDR3 is TGTGCCAGCAGTGACTCTAGCGGGGGGACAGATACGCAGTATTTT. Protein product: CASSDSSGGTDTQYF.

The V and J genes are TRBV19 and TRBJ2-7; D gene uncertain. CDR3 size: 12 residues. Trimming shortened V by 5 bases and J by 4 bases, and 9 bases separated the two germline ends. The germline V gene encodes CDR1 LNHDA and CDR2 SQIVND (reference sequence). Here the CDR3 DNA reads TGTGCCAGTAGTCTTGACGGTTACGAGCAGTACTTC. This codes for CASSLDGYEQYF.

As to this clone: A far larger clone is one base from this, pointing to a likely read error. The chain joins TRBV5-6 to TRBJ1-6; 9 nucleotides match TRBD1. The germline V gene encodes CDR1 SGHDT and CDR2 YYEEEE. V shed 4 bases and J 8 bases; nucleotides not matched to a gene: 7. The CDR3 loop spans 15 amino acids. In nucleotides, the CDR3 is TGTGCCAGCAGCCAAGGCAGGACAGGGGATTCACCCCTCCACTTT. Its protein is CASSQGRTGDSPLHF.

The sample holds a few counts of this clone. This chain uses TRBV6-1 with TRBJ1-1, with D uncertain. The CDR3 extends over 13 amino acids. CDR1 MNHNS and CDR2 SASEGT come from the germline V gene. Trimming shortened V by 5 bases and J by 0 bases, and 7 bases separated the two germline ends. The CDR3 coding sequence is TGTGCCAGCAGTACCCCGCTGAACACTGAAGCTTTCTTT. This sequence encodes CASSTPLNTEAFF.